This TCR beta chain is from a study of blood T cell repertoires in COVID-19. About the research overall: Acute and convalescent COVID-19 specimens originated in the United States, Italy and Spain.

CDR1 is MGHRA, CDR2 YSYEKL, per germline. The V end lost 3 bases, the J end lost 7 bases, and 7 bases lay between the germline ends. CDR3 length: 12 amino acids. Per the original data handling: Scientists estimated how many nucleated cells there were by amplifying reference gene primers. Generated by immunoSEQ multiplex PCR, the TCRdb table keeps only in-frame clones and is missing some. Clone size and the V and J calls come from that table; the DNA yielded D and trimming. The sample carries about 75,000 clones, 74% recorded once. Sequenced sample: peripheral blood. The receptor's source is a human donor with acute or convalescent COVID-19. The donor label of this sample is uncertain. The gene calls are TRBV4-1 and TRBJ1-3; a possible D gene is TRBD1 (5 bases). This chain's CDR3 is CASSQSGNTIYF. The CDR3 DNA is TGCGCCAGCAGCCAGTCAGGGAACACCATATATTTT.